This is a list of T cell receptor beta chains from one sample in a study of cytomegalovirus exposure and HLA in healthy donors. The assay was immunoSEQ multiplex PCR, and TCRdb's table has in-frame clones only and misses some. Among fewer than 110,000 clones listed, around 76% were seen once. Sequencing was done on a sample of PBMCs. These receptors all stem from a woman aged 18-30 years in good health and CMV-seropositive. Each CDR3 is given with its conserved first and last residue.

v_gene: TRBV19; j_gene: TRBJ2-7; CDR3aa: CASSITAPRGQRTYEQYF
v_gene: TRBV7-3; j_gene: TRBJ1-5; CDR3aa: CASSSRPSSLRGNQPQHF
v_gene: TRBV27; j_gene: TRBJ1-4; CDR3aa: CASRPHPTNEKLFF
v_gene: TRBV19; j_gene: TRBJ2-4; CDR3aa: CASRDRLAKNIQYF
v_gene: TRBV7-3; j_gene: TRBJ2-1; CDR3aa: CASSLTSGSTHEQFF
v_gene: TRBV28; j_gene: TRBJ2-7; CDR3aa: CASSPTRANEQYF
v_gene: TRBV1; j_gene: TRBJ2-1; CDR3aa: CTSSQGRAGGSYNEQFF
v_gene: TRBV7-2; j_gene: TRBJ1-1; CDR3aa: CASSLGIGGTEAFF
v_gene: TRBV19; j_gene: TRBJ2-5; CDR3aa: CASSKRQGQETQYF
v_gene: TRBV5-4; j_gene: TRBJ2-7; CDR3aa: CASSLGTTGSYEQYF
v_gene: TRBV19; j_gene: TRBJ2-4; CDR3aa: CASSMGRNIQYF
v_gene: TRBV9; j_gene: TRBJ2-3; CDR3aa: CASSEEALSLRDTQYF
v_gene: TRBV9; j_gene: TRBJ2-3; CDR3aa: CASSVVEQGSTDTQYF
v_gene: TRBV19; j_gene: TRBJ1-1; CDR3aa: CASSSPRGVKMNTEAFF
v_gene: TRBV7-9; j_gene: TRBJ2-1; CDR3aa: CATRGAHKNSYNEQFF
v_gene: TRBV2; j_gene: TRBJ1-5; CDR3aa: CASSGGWGLTQPQHF
v_gene: TRBV19; j_gene: TRBJ2-3; CDR3aa: CASSLGTGARPDTQYF
v_gene: TRBV5-1; j_gene: TRBJ2-1; CDR3aa: CASSLVTSGGNNEQFF
v_gene: TRBV7-8; j_gene: TRBJ2-5; CDR3aa: CASSLGHGQGQTQYF
v_gene: TRBV6-5; j_gene: TRBJ2-1; CDR3aa: CASSYASFGSYNEQFF
v_gene: TRBV5-6; j_gene: TRBJ2-1; CDR3aa: CASSLGPAGGPIEQFF
v_gene: TRBV5-1; j_gene: TRBJ2-7; CDR3aa: CASSLALLAGDPYEQYF
v_gene: TRBV6-1; j_gene: TRBJ1-5; CDR3aa: CASSDLGGRQPQHF
v_gene: TRBV7-2; j_gene: TRBJ1-2; CDR3aa: CASSLRGLVGGSHGYTF
v_gene: TRBV5-6; j_gene: TRBJ2-7; CDR3aa: CASSPIGREQYF
v_gene: TRBV30; j_gene: TRBJ2-1; CDR3aa: CAQKLYNEQFF
v_gene: TRBV5-1; j_gene: TRBJ2-7; CDR3aa: CASSLSSYEQYF
v_gene: TRBV14; j_gene: TRBJ2-7; CDR3aa: CASSQGRGRSYEQYF
v_gene: TRBV2; j_gene: TRBJ2-7; CDR3aa: CASTNGRSNEQYF
v_gene: TRBV5-6; j_gene: TRBJ1-2; CDR3aa: CASSLPTGFIFTF